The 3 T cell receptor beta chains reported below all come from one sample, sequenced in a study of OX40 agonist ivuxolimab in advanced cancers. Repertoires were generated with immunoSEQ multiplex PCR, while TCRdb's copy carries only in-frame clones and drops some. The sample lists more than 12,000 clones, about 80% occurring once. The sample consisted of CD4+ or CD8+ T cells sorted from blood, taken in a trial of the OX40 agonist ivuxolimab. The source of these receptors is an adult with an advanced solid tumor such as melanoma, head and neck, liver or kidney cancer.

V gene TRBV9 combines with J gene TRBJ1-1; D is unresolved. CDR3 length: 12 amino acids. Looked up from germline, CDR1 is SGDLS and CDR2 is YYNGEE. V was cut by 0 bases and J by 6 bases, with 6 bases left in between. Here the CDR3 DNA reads TGTGCCAGCAGCGTAGACGGCTCTGAAGCTTTCTTT. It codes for CASSVDGSEAFF. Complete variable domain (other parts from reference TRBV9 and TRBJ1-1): DSGVTQTPKHLITATGQRVTLRCSPRSGDLSVYWYQQSLDQGLQFLIQYYNGEERAKGNILERFSAQQFPDLHSELNLSSLELGDSALYFCASSVDGSEAFFGQGTRLTVV.

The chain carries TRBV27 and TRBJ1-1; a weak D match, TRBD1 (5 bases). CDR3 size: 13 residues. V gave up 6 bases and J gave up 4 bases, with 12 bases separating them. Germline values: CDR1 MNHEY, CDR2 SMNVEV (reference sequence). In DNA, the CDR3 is TGTGCCAGCAGCCGATTGGGGGTCACTGAAGCTTTCTTT. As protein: CASSRLGVTEAFF.

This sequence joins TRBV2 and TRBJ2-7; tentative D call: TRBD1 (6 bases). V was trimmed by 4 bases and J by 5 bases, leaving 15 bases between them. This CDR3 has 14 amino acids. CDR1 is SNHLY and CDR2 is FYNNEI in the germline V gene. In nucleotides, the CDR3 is TGTGCCAGCAGTGGATCGCAGGGGTGGAACGAGCAGTACTTC. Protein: CASSGSQGWNEQYF.